This T cell receptor beta chain is drawn from a study of shared clonotypes between healthy human individuals. This clone was picked up many times. Its antigen is not known. Using immunoSEQ multiplex PCR, the repertoire was profiled, and TCRdb retains in-frame clones only, with some absent. The sample has some 1 million clones; about 70% are singletons. Study findings and constraints: An anticipated effect of sequencing depth on clonotype sharing among donors was recognized.

In the CD4+ fraction, cells were divided into CD45RA+ naive and CD45RA-negative memory subsets. The V end lost 0 bases, the J end lost 1 base, and 10 bases lay between the germline ends. CDR3 length: 14 amino acids. Germline-derived CDR1 and CDR2 are GTSNPN and SVGIG (reference sequence). The sequencing input was memory CD4+ T cells sorted from blood. Subset of the sample: CD45RA-negative fraction. This chain uses TRBV30 with TRBJ2-7; the D is unclear. This clonotype was sampled from a man younger than 35 in good health. The CDR3 bases are TGTGCCTGGAGTGTACGTCCGGGTTCCTACGAGCAGTACTTC. Translation: CAWSVRPGSYEQYF.